Only a few counts were recorded for the clone carrying this T cell receptor beta chain. The antigen remains unidentified. This sample was included in a study of vaccination and CD4 T cells after COVID-19. An Oncomine TCR Beta short-read assay was used to sequence the DNA from cultured CD4+ T cells. TCRdb ran MiXCR on the PCR reads and lists one entry per CDR3 protein. The sample lists thousands of distinct CDR3 sequences, 50% to 65% occurring once. V lost 3 bases and J lost 8, with 11 bases in between. The length of the CDR3 is 13 residues. The germline V gene has CDR1 GTSNPN and CDR2 SVGIG (reference sequence). The treatment here: roughly ten-day PBMC culture with coronavirus spike peptide pools or control peptides (ViraFEST assay). Every well contained under 2.5 million PBMCs, which were grown with around 9.8 IU/ml IL-2 and roughly 9.7 ug/ml peptide pools.

This TCR came from a human donor who had recovered from COVID-19. The sequenced sample consisted of CD4+ T cells from blood, cultured in vitro. This chain joins TRBV30 and TRBJ1-6; D uncertain. Written as DNA, the CDR3 is TGTGCCTGGAGGATAAACAAGGATTCACCCCTCCACTTT. The encoded protein is CAWRINKDSPLHF.